The 24 T cell receptor beta chains in this list originate from one sample, sequenced in a study of T cells after yellow fever vaccination. TCRdb re-derived calls from the 5' RACE reads in MiXCR, one entry per CDR3 protein. The table lists about 320,000 distinct CDR3 sequences, around 4.4% of them singletons. Sequences were derived from PBMCs, sampled 15 days after the yellow fever booster vaccination. These receptors were collected from a man younger than 35 who received the YFV17D yellow fever vaccine.

V usage is TRBV20-1 and J usage is TRBJ2-5; 8 bases are a match to TRBD2. Germline trimming cut 3 bases from V and 6 bases from J; bases unmatched to any gene: 12. Germline CDR1 and CDR2: DFQATT and SNEGSKA (reference sequence). The CDR3 has 15 amino acids. Here the CDR3 DNA reads TGCAGTGCTAGTGCGGGAGTAGCGGGGTTGAAGACCCAGTACTTC. It encodes CSASAGVAGLKTQYF.

This sequence joins TRBV5-1 and TRBJ2-1; weak D call: TRBD2 (7 bases). The CDR3 is 14 residues long. Looked up from germline, CDR1 is SGHRS and CDR2 is YFSETQ. V lost 4 bases to trimming and J lost 9 bases, with 17 bases between them. The DNA of the CDR3 is TGCGCCAGCAGCCCGGCCCAGGGAGGGGGTGAGCAGTTCTTC. It is translated as CASSPAQGGGEQFF.

There are a few counts of this clonotype. The chain uses TRBV27 and TRBJ2-1, with 9 bases matching TRBD1. Germline lookup yields CDR1 MNHEY and CDR2 SMNVEV (reference sequence). V shed 5 bases and J 4 bases; nucleotides not matched to a gene: 9. There are 16 residues in the CDR3. The CDR3 DNA is TGTGCCAGCAGTCTAAAGCGGGACAGGGCTTACAATGAGCAGTTCTTC. Amino acids: CASSLKRDRAYNEQFF.

A few counts support this clonotype. The chain uses TRBV7-2 and TRBJ2-1; D may correspond to TRBD1 or TRBD2 (6 bases each). The CDR3 consists of 13 residues. CDR1 SGHTA and CDR2 FQGNSA come from the germline V gene. The V end lost 2 bases, the J end lost 9 bases, and 11 bases lay between the germline ends. As DNA, the CDR3 is TGTGCCAGCAGCTTAAAGGAGGGGGGTGAGCAGTTCTTC. Translation: CASSLKEGGEQFF.

The gene calls are TRBV7-2 and TRBJ2-2; 8 nucleotides agree with TRBD1. In germline, CDR1 is SGHTA, CDR2 FQGNSA. This CDR3 has 17 residues. With V trimmed by 4 bases and J by 5 bases, 12 bases remained unmatched. CDR3 in DNA: TGTGCCAGCAGCTCGGCTCTCCGGGACAGGACTACCGGGGAGCTGTTTTTT. Translated: CASSSALRDRTTGELFF.

The CDR3 protein is CASSFLGAANTEAFF. The CDR3 region has the DNA TGCGCCAGCAGCTTCCTAGGGGCGGCGAACACTGAAGCTTTCTTT. This chain connects TRBV5-1 to TRBJ1-1; a possible D gene is TRBD1 (5 bases). CDR1 SGHRS and CDR2 YFSETQ come from the germline V gene. This CDR3 is 15 amino acids long. V was shortened by 2 bases and J by 1 base, with 12 bases between the two germline ends.

Many counts were recorded for this clonotype. J is TRBJ1-2 and V is TRBV7-2; tentatively, D is TRBD1 (5 bases). Between the trimmed V and J ends, which lost 5 bases and 8 bases, there was a span of 18 bases. Germline loops: CDR1 SGHTA, CDR2 FQGNSA. This CDR3 comprises 14 residues. CDR3 loop: CASSAPGDLRGYTF. The CDR3 DNA is TGTGCCAGCAGCGCACCGGGGGACCTTCGGGGCTACACCTTC.

V is TRBV5-4 and J is TRBJ1-4; unclear D gene. The CDR3 is made up of 13 amino acids. Per germline, CDR1 SGHNT and CDR2 YYREEE (reference sequence). With 0 bases removed from V and 8 bases from J, the gap between germline ends came to 8 bases. The CDR3 spells CASSLAPIEKLFF. The CDR3 coding sequence is TGTGCCAGCAGCTTGGCTCCCATCGAAAAACTGTTTTTT.

This clonotype was detected a few times. In DNA form, the CDR3 reads TGCGCCAGCAGTGAGCAAGCTCCGGGACAGATTCCTTACAATGAGCAGTTCTTC. Translation gives CASSEQAPGQIPYNEQFF. The chain recombines TRBV5-1 with TRBJ2-1, with 7 positions matching TRBD1. V lost 5 bases, J lost 4 bases, and 18 bases stayed unmatched. The CDR3 is made up of 18 amino acids. Germline CDR1 is SGHRS and CDR2 is YFSETQ.

This clonotype was counted a few times. The CDR3 DNA reads as TGCGCCAGCAGCCAAGATGGGTTTGGGACAAGACCCACAGATACGCAGTATTTT. This codes for CASSQDGFGTRPTDTQYF. V gene TRBV4-3 combines with J gene TRBJ2-3; possibly TRBD1 for D (6 bases). This CDR3 region has 18 residues. Deletions cut 0 bases from V and 2 bases from J, with 18 bases between. Germline CDR1 reads LGHNA; CDR2 reads YSLEER.

This clonotype has at least ten counts. The CDR3 region has the DNA TGCGCCAGCAGCTTGCAACAGGGAGAACACGAGCAGTACTTC. Its translation: CASSLQQGEHEQYF. V and J are TRBV5-1 and TRBJ2-7; TRBD1 is a possible D gene (6 bases). V was shortened by 1 base and J by 5 bases, with 13 bases between the two germline ends. Germline CDR1 reads SGHRS; CDR2 reads YFSETQ. The CDR3 has 14 amino acids.

There are a few counts of this clonotype. The J gene is TRBJ1-1, the V gene TRBV12-3 or TRBV12-4; maybe TRBD1 (5 bases). There are 14 residues in the CDR3. Deletions cut 1 base from V and 10 bases from J, with 16 bases between. CDR3 loop: CASSLEMGGLVAFF. The CDR3 nucleotides are TGTGCCAGCAGTTTAGAGATGGGGGGTTTAGTAGCTTTCTTT.

This clonotype has just a few counts. The chain combines TRBV28 with TRBJ2-5, with D possibly TRBD2 on 6 matching bases. The CDR3 runs 12 residues. V was pared by 6 bases and J by 6 bases, with 11 bases between. The germline gives CDR1 MDHEN, CDR2 SYDVKM. This CDR3 reads CASSRGWKTQYF. The CDR3 DNA reads TGTGCCAGCAGCCGGGGGTGGAAGACCCAGTACTTC.

V gene TRBV6-2 or TRBV6-3 combines with J gene TRBJ2-3; D unresolved. This CDR3 is built from 17 residues. Germline CDR1 MNHEY, CDR2 SVGEGT. The germline V and J ends were trimmed by 2 bases and 4 bases, with 19 bases remaining between them. The CDR3 protein is CASSYVPPELGPDTQYF. As DNA, the CDR3 is TGTGCCAGCAGTTACGTTCCACCCGAGTTGGGCCCAGATACGCAGTATTTT.

The V call is TRBV5-1, the J call TRBJ2-7, with D hard to call. Trimming took 5 bases from V and 2 from J, leaving 14 bases between them. The CDR3 runs 14 residues. The germline CDR1 and CDR2 sequences are SGHRS and YFSETQ. This CDR3 is CASRSYLGPYEQYF. CDR3 coding DNA: TGCGCCAGCAGATCTTACCTGGGCCCCTACGAGCAGTACTTC.

This clonotype came up many times. The genes are TRBV12-3 or TRBV12-4 and TRBJ2-3; D may be TRBD2 (5 bases). V was pared by 6 bases and J by 7 bases, with 23 bases between. The CDR3 loop spans 16 amino acids. This chain's CDR3 is CASSPGMGTARNTQYF. CDR3 coding DNA: TGTGCCAGCAGCCCGGGGATGGGTACAGCTCGGAATACGCAGTATTTT.

This clonotype was counted only a few times. This chain links TRBV5-6 with TRBJ2-5, with a tentative D call TRBD1 (5 bases). Deletions cut 2 bases from V and 5 bases from J, with 10 bases between. Germline lookup yields CDR1 SGHDT and CDR2 YYEEEE. This CDR3 comprises 13 residues. The CDR3 DNA reads as TGTGCCAGCAGCTTTTGGGGCCTGGAGACCCAGTACTTC. Translated, it gives CASSFWGLETQYF.

There are a few counts of this clonotype. V is TRBV20-1 and J is TRBJ1-4; D unclear. Germline V gene data show CDR1 as DFQATT and CDR2 as SNEGSKA (reference sequence). Trimming shortened V by 7 bases and J by 6 bases, and 18 bases separated the two germline ends. The CDR3 covers 14 residues. CDR3 DNA sequence: TGCAGTGTCCCCAGTGAAGGAGGATATGAAAAACTGTTTTTT. It translates to CSVPSEGGYEKLFF.

There are many counts of this clonotype. The genes are TRBV9 and TRBJ2-4, with D perhaps assigned TRBD1 or TRBD2 (5 bases each). Germline V gene data show CDR1 as SGDLS and CDR2 as YYNGEE. V was clipped by 6 bases and J by 1 base, with 14 bases between them. There are 15 residues in the CDR3. CDR3 in DNA: TGTGCCAGCAAACTAAGTCGGGGCGCCAAAAACATTCAGTACTTC. Protein product: CASKLSRGAKNIQYF.

This clonotype was counted many times. This rearrangement joins TRBV12-3 or TRBV12-4 to TRBJ2-5; the D is unclear. V lost 1 base and J 8 bases, leaving 5 bases between the germline ends. The CDR3 runs to 11 residues. The CDR3 region is CASSLGSTQYF. The CDR3 DNA reads as TGTGCCAGCAGTTTAGGCTCCACCCAGTACTTC.

This chain connects TRBV11-3 to TRBJ2-3, with 15 positions matching TRBD2. This CDR3 has 15 amino acids. Per the germline V gene, CDR1 is SGHNT and CDR2 is YENEEA. The J segment lost 5 bases and the V segment lost 5 bases, leaving 2 bases of the junction unmatched. As DNA, the CDR3 is TGTGCCAGCAGCACGGGACTAGCGGGGGGAGATACGCAGTATTTT. Translation: CASSTGLAGGDTQYF.

This clonotype occurred many times. This chain links TRBV20-1 with TRBJ2-5; 10 bases line up with TRBD2. Germline loops: CDR1 DFQATT, CDR2 SNEGSKA (reference sequence). CDR3 length: 16 residues. Germline trimming cut 0 bases from V and 5 bases from J; bases unmatched to any gene: 9. CDR3: CSARDLSGGALETQYF. CDR3 nucleotides: TGCAGTGCTAGAGATCTGAGCGGGGGGGCCTTGGAGACCCAGTACTTC.

This clonotype turned up a few times. The chain recombines TRBV2 with TRBJ1-1; TRBD1 agrees at 7 bases. Losses at the gene ends were 6 bases for V and 8 bases for J; bases not matched to a gene: 9. Germline V gene lookup returns CDR1 SNHLY and CDR2 FYNNEI. The CDR3 is 13 amino acids. CDR3 sequence (DNA): TGTGCCAGCAGCAGAGACAGGGAACACGAAGCTTTCTTT. It encodes CASSRDREHEAFF.

This clonotype was seen many times. The chain uses TRBV7-8 and TRBJ2-7; 8 bases agree with TRBD1. The CDR3 length is 14 residues. The junction had 3 bases not matched to a gene; V was cut back by 2 bases and J by 3 bases. Germline values: CDR1 SGHVS, CDR2 FQNEAQ. The CDR3 protein is CASSLRGQGYEQYV. Here the CDR3 DNA reads TGTGCCAGCAGCTTACGCGGACAGGGCTACGAGCAGTACGTC.